Below are 18 T cell receptor beta chains sequenced from a single sample in a study of T cells expressing NK-cell markers (dated by TCRdb to the early 2020s). Libraries came from 5' RACE. TCRdb shows the sequencer as Illumina HiSeq 2000. TCRdb reprocessed the sequencing reads and holds a single record per CDR3 protein sequence, with no DNA. The sample table holds under 200,000 distinct CDR3 sequences. Approximately 17% of the sample rests with the top ten. The sample was blood T cells: a sorted CD56 or NKG2C T cell subset, CD4+ or CD8+ T cells, or bulk PBMC T cells (not recorded which). These receptors came from a woman between 18 and 70 years old in good health.

The V gene is TRBV12-3 or TRBV12-4, the J gene TRBJ2-1. The CDR3 runs to 13 residues. Here the CDR3 reads CASTKQRYNEQFF.

The rearrangement links TRBV3-1 to TRBJ1-2; TCRdb's D call of TRBD1 is untestable without DNA. Per germline, CDR1 LGHDT and CDR2 YNNKEL (reference sequence). The CDR3 extends over 14 amino acids. The CDR3 here is CASSQEWTGAGYTF.

The rearrangement uses TRBV2 and TRBJ2-3. This CDR3 spans 15 amino acids. Germline-derived CDR1 and CDR2 are SNHLY and FYNNEI. The CDR3: CASSEGFSVTDTQYF. Filled out from reference TRBV2 and TRBJ2-3, the complete variable domain reads EPEVTQTPSHQVTQMGQEVILRCVPISNHLYFYWYRQILGQKVEFLVSFYNNEISEKSEIFDDQFSVERPDGSNFTLKIRSTKLEDSAMYFCASSEGFSVTDTQYFGPGTRLTVL.

This CDR3 is CASSRGLLNTEAFF. The chain employs TRBV5-6 and TRBJ1-1. Germline assignment: CDR1 SGHDT and CDR2 YYEEEE. CDR3 size: 14 residues. The full variable domain, with the rest looked up from reference TRBV5-6 and TRBJ1-1, is DAGVTQSPTHLIKTRGQQVTLRCSPKSGHDTVSWYQQALGQGPQFIFQYYEEEERQRGNFPDRFSGHQFPNYSSELNVNALLLGDSALYLCASSRGLLNTEAFFGQGTRLTVV.

The CDR3 protein is CASSAQRGGNQETQYF. V and J are TRBV7-2 and TRBJ2-5; there is no DNA to check the TCRdb D call of TRBD2. Per germline, CDR1 SGHTA and CDR2 FQGNSA. The CDR3 has 16 amino acids.

The V gene is TRBV21-1, the J gene TRBJ2-2. TRBV21-1 is described as a pseudogene. The CDR3 contains 14 residues. CDR3 in amino acids: CASSNLKVTGELFF.

The V and J genes are TRBV27 and TRBJ1-1; the TRBD1 assignment by TCRdb is unverifiable without DNA. Germline-derived CDR1 and CDR2 are MNHEY and SMNVEV (reference sequence). The CDR3 loop spans 15 amino acids. CDR3 region: CASSFRNRGRTEAFF.

The V call is TRBV20-1, the J call TRBJ2-7; TCRdb lists TRBD2, though no DNA is available to test this call. Germline values: CDR1 DFQATT, CDR2 SNEGSKA (reference sequence). The CDR3 has 11 amino acids. The CDR3 is CSALYGNEQYF.

V gene TRBV20-1 combines with J gene TRBJ2-5; as DNA is missing, the TRBD1 call by TCRdb cannot be tested. This CDR3 region has 14 residues. The germline V gene has CDR1 DFQATT and CDR2 SNEGSKA (reference sequence). CDR3 sequence: CSARDLTEQETQYF.

The chain recombines TRBV7-6 with TRBJ2-1; TCRdb lists TRBD1, though no DNA is available to test this call. The CDR3 has 15 amino acids. The germline V gene encodes CDR1 SGHVS and CDR2 FNYEAQ. CDR3 residues: CASSLGTGTYNEQFF.

V and J are TRBV19 and TRBJ2-2; TCRdb proposes TRBD2, but this gene call is untestable without DNA. This CDR3 has 14 amino acids. Germline V gene data show CDR1 as LNHDA and CDR2 as SQIVND (reference sequence). The CDR3: CASSETMNTGELFF.

The V gene is TRBV5-1, the J gene TRBJ2-7; absent DNA, TCRdb's TRBD1 call cannot be checked. Germline CDR1 is SGHRS and CDR2 is YFSETQ. This CDR3 contains 14 residues. CDR3 sequence reads: CASSWQDNPYEQYF.

The chain has TRBV4-1 and TRBJ2-1. The germline V gene encodes CDR1 MGHRA and CDR2 YSYEKL. This CDR3 has 16 residues. The CDR3 loop reads CASSQDGSGSYNEQFF.

The chain uses TRBV6-2 or TRBV6-3 and TRBJ2-1; lacking DNA, the TRBD2 call made by TCRdb goes unchecked. Germline assignment: CDR1 MNHEY and CDR2 SVGEGT. The CDR3 extends over 20 amino acids. The CDR3: CASSYGKGLAGGLVGNEQFF.

The V call is TRBV5-1, the J call TRBJ1-1; the D call of TRBD1 rests on TCRdb alone, since no DNA is present to check it. Germline CDR1 reads SGHRS; CDR2 reads YFSETQ. This CDR3 has 12 residues. CDR3 sequence: CASSLAGDKAFF. The variable domain in full, completed from reference TRBV5-1 and TRBJ1-1, reads KAGVTQTPRYLIKTRGQQVTLSCSPISGHRSVSWYQQTPGQGLQFLFEYFSETQRNKGNFPGRFSGRQFSNSRSEMNVSTLELGDSALYLCASSLAGDKAFFGQGTRLTVV.

This sequence joins TRBV5-6 and TRBJ2-5; TCRdb outputs TRBD1, but without DNA this stays unchecked. The CDR3 is made up of 13 amino acids. Germline CDR1 and CDR2: SGHDT and YYEEEE. The CDR3: CASSRDRIETQYF.

This sequence joins TRBV20-1 and TRBJ2-3; with no DNA, the TCRdb D assignment of TRBD1 cannot be verified. The CDR3 spans 14 residues. Germline CDR1 DFQATT, CDR2 SNEGSKA (reference sequence). The CDR3 is CSAIPGGITDTQYF.

The rearrangement joins TRBV6-1 to TRBJ2-2; absent DNA, TCRdb's TRBD2 call cannot be checked. Germline lookup yields CDR1 MNHNS and CDR2 SASEGT. There are 16 residues in the CDR3. CDR3: CASRTGTASSTGELFF.